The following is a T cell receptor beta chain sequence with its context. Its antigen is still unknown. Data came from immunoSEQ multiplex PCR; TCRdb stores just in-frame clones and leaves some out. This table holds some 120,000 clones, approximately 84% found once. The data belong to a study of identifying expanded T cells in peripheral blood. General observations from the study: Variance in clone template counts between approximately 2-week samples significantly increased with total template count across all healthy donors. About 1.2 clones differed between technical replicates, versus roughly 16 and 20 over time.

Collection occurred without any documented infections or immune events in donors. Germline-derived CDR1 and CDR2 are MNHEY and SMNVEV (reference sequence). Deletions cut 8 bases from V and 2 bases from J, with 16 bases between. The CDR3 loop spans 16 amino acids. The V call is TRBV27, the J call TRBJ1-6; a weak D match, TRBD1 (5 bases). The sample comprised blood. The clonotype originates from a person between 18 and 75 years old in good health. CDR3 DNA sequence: TGTGCCAGCCGAAAGACGGGGCGAACCTATAATTCACCCCTCCACTTT. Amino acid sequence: CASRKTGRTYNSPLHF.